This entry features one TCR beta chain sequence. Stated time point: sample taken at primary tumor resection. The donors, fewer than 95 patients with untreated early-stage non-small cell lung cancer, provided the samples. Sequencing was performed on whole RNA extracted from tumor and nontumor lung tissue, or from frozen PBMC, and the material was left unsorted. The sample comes from a study of spatial heterogeneity in lung cancer. Looking at the study overall: TCR and UMI combinations that were unique each appeared, on average, more than ten times in raw reads.

Germline V lookup: CDR1 MNHEY, CDR2 SVGEGT. Between the trimmed V and J ends, which lost 7 bases and 8 bases, there was a span of 14 bases. The CDR3 runs 12 residues. Unique molecular identifiers, one per molecule, were present on every TCR cDNA molecule. TCRdb reanalysed the 5' RACE reads using MiXCR and keeps one entry per CDR3 protein. The sample includes about 8,600 distinct CDR3 sequences, roughly 4.3% of them seen just once. The origin of this receptor is a male donor with early-stage non-small cell lung cancer. V usage is TRBV6-2 or TRBV6-3 and J usage is TRBJ1-2; D not resolved. The specimen was PBMCs, collected at surgery. The CDR3 coding sequence is TGTGCCAGCAACGACTGGGTCGTAGGCTACACCTTC. Translation gives CASNDWVVGYTF.